This T cell receptor beta chain was sequenced for a study of T cell responses to AZD1222 COVID-19 vaccine. Findings and limits, study-wide: Clonal diversity was possibly underestimated, and the donors were mostly white British, with more females. Spike-wide vaccine-associated CD4 TCRs dominated at 160-218 and 743-854.

This table comes from immunoSEQ multiplex PCR, and its TCRdb copy is limited to in-frame clones, with some not included. The sample includes some 140,000 clones, roughly nine tenths of them seen just once. As for this clone: Its antigen remains unknown.

The length of the CDR3 is 15 residues. Germline V gives CDR1 SNHLY, CDR2 FYNNEI. After removal of 4 bases from V and 2 bases from J, the junction contained 2 bases not matched to a gene. This chain uses TRBV2 with TRBJ2-5; the match to TRBD1 covers 12 bases. Source: peripheral blood, taken on day 0 of MenACWY control vaccination. This TCR was recovered from an adult in good health. The CDR3 DNA follows: TGTGCCAGCAGTGGGGACAGGGGGCAACAAGAGACCCAGTACTTC. Protein product: CASSGDRGQQETQYF.